The rows below give T cell receptor beta chains drawn from one sample of a study of T-cell reconstitution after alpha-beta-depleted transplantation in children. TCRdb re-analysed the PCR reads in MiXCR, keeping a single row per CDR3 protein. Among 490,000 or so distinct CDR3 sequences listed, approximately 12% were seen once. This specimen was PBMCs from the stem cell graft donor, taken from the stem cell graft. These receptors were obtained from a human donor who donated a stem cell graft to a child with combined immunodeficiency. The CDR3 runs from the conserved cysteine through the conserved F or W. Fields, in order: J gene, D gene, clone size, V gene, CDR3 protein, CDR3 DNA. D genes are given only for firm matches. Size is stated for part of the rows, as once, few or many counts, or as a class when the clone is expanded.

TRBJ2-7 | TRBD2 | many | TRBV12-3/TRBV12-4 | CASSLGRGGYEQYF | TGTGCCAGCAGTTTAGGCCGGGGGGGCTACGAGCAGTACTTC
TRBJ2-1 | . | . | TRBV30 | CAWLSPGFNSNEQFF | TGTGCCTGGCTATCACCCGGGTTTAATTCCAATGAGCAGTTCTTC
TRBJ2-7 | . | few | TRBV28 | CASNWGTTYEQYF | TGTGCCAGCAATTGGGGGACCACCTACGAGCAGTACTTC
TRBJ2-3 | . | . | TRBV12-3/TRBV12-4 | CASSLAAGSRTDTQYF | TGTGCCAGCAGTTTAGCGGCGGGGTCTCGCACAGATACGCAGTATTTT
TRBJ1-4 | . | many | TRBV24-1 | CATAERANEKLFF | TGTGCCACCGCGGAAAGGGCTAATGAAAAACTGTTTTTT
TRBJ2-3 | TRBD2 | many | TRBV5-1 | CASRTSGASTDTQYF | TGCGCCAGCCGGACTAGCGGGGCGAGCACAGATACGCAGTATTTT
TRBJ2-1 | . | few | TRBV19 | CASTISGAGYNEQFF | TGTGCCAGTACCATATCGGGGGCGGGGTACAATGAGCAGTTCTTC
TRBJ2-1 | . | many | TRBV7-9 | CASSLDGRPAYNEQFF | TGTGCCAGCAGCTTAGACGGACGGCCCGCATACAATGAGCAGTTCTTC
TRBJ2-2 | . | . | TRBV12-3/TRBV12-4 | CASRARENTGELFF | TGTGCCAGCAGAGCGAGGGAGAACACCGGGGAGCTGTTTTTT
TRBJ2-1 | . | . | TRBV29-1 | CSVELRDKVNNEQFF | TGCAGCGTTGAACTCCGGGACAAAGTAAACAATGAGCAGTTCTTC
TRBJ2-1 | . | many | TRBV5-1 | CASSLGPPGNEQFF | TGCGCCAGCAGCTTGGGACCCCCGGGCAATGAGCAGTTCTTC
TRBJ2-5 | . | . | TRBV18 | CASSPPFETQYF | TGTGCCAGCTCACCACCTTTCGAGACCCAGTACTTC
TRBJ2-1 | . | . | TRBV27 | CASSHLTGYNEQFF | TGTGCCAGCAGTCATCTTACGGGGTACAATGAGCAGTTCTTC
TRBJ1-1 | TRBD1 | . | TRBV29-1 | CSATGGGDTEAFF | TGCAGCGCTACAGGGGGGGGGGACACTGAAGCTTTCTTT
TRBJ2-7 | . | . | TRBV15 | CATSGRLGSGEQYF | TGTGCCACCAGCGGAAGACTAGGCAGTGGTGAGCAGTACTTC
TRBJ1-5 | . | . | TRBV6-5 | CASSYSKPLPGPQHF | TGTGCCAGCAGTTACTCGAAACCGCTCCCAGGGCCCCAGCATTTT
TRBJ2-7 | TRBD1 | . | TRBV18 | CASSPRDREDHEQYF | TGTGCCAGCTCACCACGGGACAGGGAGGACCACGAGCAGTACTTC
TRBJ2-7 | . | . | TRBV2 | CASRARSYEQYF | TGTGCCAGCAGGGCGCGGTCCTACGAGCAGTACTTC
TRBJ1-1 | . | few | TRBV6-2/TRBV6-3 | CASSSLGGGNTEAFF | TGTGCCAGCAGTTCCCTCGGGGGGGGGAACACTGAAGCTTTCTTT
TRBJ2-7 | . | few | TRBV4-3 | CASSQGLSFEQYF | TGCGCCAGCAGCCAAGGGCTATCCTTCGAGCAGTACTTC
TRBJ2-5 | TRBD2 | . | TRBV27 | CASSLFGTSGRAGETQYF | TGTGCCAGCAGTTTATTTGGTACTAGCGGGAGGGCCGGAGAGACCCAGTACTTC
TRBJ1-1 | . | many | TRBV12-3/TRBV12-4 | CASNVPGRYTEAFF | TGTGCCAGCAATGTCCCAGGGAGGTACACTGAAGCTTTCTTT
TRBJ2-2 | . | . | TRBV9 | CASSVEAGVGGELFF | TGTGCCAGCAGCGTAGAAGCAGGAGTTGGGGGGGAGCTGTTTTTT
TRBJ2-1 | . | . | TRBV11-2 | CASSLDGVFEQFF | TGTGCCAGCAGCTTAGATGGGGTGTTTGAGCAGTTCTTC